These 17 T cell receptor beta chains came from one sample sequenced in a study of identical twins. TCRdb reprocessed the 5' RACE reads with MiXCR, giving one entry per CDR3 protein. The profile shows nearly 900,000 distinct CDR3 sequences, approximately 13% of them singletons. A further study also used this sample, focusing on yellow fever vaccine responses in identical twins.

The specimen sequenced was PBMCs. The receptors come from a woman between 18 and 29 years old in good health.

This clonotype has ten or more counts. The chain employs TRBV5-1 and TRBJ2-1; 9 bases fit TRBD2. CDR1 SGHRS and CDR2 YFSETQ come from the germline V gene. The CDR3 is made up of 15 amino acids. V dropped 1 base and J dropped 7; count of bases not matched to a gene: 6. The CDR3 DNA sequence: TGCGCCAGCAGCTTGTCGGGCGGGGGGGCAAATGAGCAGTTCTTC. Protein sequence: CASSLSGGGANEQFF.

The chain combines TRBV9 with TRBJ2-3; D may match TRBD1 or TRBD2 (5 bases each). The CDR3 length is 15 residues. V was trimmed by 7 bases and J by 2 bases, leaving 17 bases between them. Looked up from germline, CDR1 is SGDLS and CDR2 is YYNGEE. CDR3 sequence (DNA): TGTGCCAGCGGGGGTGTGGGAATCACCACAGATACGCAGTATTTT. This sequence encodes CASGGVGITTDTQYF.

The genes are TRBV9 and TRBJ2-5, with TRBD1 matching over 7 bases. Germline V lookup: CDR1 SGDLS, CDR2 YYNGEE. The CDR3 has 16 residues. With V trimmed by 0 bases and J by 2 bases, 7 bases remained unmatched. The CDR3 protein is CASSVGDRLRQETQYF. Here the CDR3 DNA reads TGTGCCAGCAGCGTAGGGGACAGACTAAGACAAGAGACCCAGTACTTC.

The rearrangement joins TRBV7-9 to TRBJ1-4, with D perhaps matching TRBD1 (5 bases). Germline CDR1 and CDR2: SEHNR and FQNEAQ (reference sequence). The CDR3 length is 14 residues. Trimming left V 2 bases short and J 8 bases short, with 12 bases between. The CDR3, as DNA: TGTGCCAGCAGCTTACAGGGATCGGAGGAAAAACTGTTTTTT. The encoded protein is CASSLQGSEEKLFF.

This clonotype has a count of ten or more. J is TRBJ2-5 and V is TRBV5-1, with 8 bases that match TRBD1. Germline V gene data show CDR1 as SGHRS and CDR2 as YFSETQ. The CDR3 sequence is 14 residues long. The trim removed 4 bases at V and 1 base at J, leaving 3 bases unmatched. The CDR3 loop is CASSTGTGQETQYF. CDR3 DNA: TGCGCCAGCAGCACCGGGACAGGCCAAGAGACCCAGTACTTC.

The CDR3 bases are TGTGCCAGCAGTTCGGGCCTTAGGTGGTCAAAGTCGGATACGCAGTATTTT. This translates into CASSSGLRWSKSDTQYF. The chain combines TRBV27 with TRBJ2-3; D ambiguous. This CDR3 has 17 residues. Germline CDR1 reads MNHEY; CDR2 reads SMNVEV (reference sequence). The V gene lost 4 bases and the J gene lost 6 bases, with 23 bases spanning the gap.

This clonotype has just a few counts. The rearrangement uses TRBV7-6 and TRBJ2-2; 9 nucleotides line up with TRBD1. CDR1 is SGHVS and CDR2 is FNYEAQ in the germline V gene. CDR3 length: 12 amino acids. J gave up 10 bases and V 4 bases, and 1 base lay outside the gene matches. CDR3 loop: CASSSQGAELFF. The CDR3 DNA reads TGTGCCAGCAGCTCACAGGGGGCGGAGCTGTTTTTT.

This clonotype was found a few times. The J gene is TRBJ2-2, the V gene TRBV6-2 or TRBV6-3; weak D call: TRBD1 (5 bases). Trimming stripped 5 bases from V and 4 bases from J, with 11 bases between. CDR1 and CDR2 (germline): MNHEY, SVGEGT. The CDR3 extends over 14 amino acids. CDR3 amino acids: CASSPTGSTGELFF. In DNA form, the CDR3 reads TGTGCCAGCAGTCCTACAGGAAGCACCGGGGAGCTGTTTTTT.

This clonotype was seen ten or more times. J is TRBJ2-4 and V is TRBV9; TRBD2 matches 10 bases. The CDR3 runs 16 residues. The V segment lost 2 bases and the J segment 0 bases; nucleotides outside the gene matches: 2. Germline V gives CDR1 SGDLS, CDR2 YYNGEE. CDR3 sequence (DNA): TGTGCCAGCAGCGTTACTAGCGGGGTAGCCAAAAACATTCAGTACTTC. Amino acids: CASSVTSGVAKNIQYF. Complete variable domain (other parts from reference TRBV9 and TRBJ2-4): DSGVTQTPKHLITATGQRVTLRCSPRSGDLSVYWYQQSLDQGLQFLIQYYNGEERAKGNILERFSAQQFPDLHSELNLSSLELGDSALYFCASSVTSGVAKNIQYFGAGTRLSVL.

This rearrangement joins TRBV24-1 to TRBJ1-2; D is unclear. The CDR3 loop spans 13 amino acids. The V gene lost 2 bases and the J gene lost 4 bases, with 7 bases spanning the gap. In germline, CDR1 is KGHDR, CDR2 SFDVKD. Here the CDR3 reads CATSDSRTYGYTF. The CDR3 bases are TGTGCCACCAGTGATTCACGGACCTATGGCTACACCTTC.

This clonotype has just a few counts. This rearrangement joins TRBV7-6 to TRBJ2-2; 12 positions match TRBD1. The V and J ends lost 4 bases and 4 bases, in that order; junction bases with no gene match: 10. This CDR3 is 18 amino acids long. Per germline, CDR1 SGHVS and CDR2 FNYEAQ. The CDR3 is CASSSLTPGQGATGELFF. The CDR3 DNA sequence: TGTGCCAGCAGCTCCCTAACCCCGGGACAGGGGGCCACCGGGGAGCTGTTTTTT.

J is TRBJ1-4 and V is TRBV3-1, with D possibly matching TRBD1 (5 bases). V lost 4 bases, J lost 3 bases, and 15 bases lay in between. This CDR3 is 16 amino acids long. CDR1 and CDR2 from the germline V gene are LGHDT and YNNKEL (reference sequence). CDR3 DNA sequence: TGTGCCAGCAGCCCCCTCGGGGCGAGGCCTAATGAAAAACTGTTTTTT. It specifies CASSPLGARPNEKLFF.

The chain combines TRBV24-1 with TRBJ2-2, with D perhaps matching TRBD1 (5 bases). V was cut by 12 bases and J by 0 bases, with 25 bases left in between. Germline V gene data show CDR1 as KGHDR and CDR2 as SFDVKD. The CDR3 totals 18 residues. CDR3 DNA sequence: TGTGCCTCCGGCGGAGACCAGGGTCCGATGACGAACACCGGGGAGCTGTTTTTT. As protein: CASGGDQGPMTNTGELFF.

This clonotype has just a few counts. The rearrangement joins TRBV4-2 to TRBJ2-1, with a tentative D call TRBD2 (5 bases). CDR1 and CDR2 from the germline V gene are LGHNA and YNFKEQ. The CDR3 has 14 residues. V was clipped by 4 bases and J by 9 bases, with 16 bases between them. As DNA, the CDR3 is TGTGCCAGCAGCCCAGCTACCGAAGGGAGTGAGCAGTTCTTC. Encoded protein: CASSPATEGSEQFF.

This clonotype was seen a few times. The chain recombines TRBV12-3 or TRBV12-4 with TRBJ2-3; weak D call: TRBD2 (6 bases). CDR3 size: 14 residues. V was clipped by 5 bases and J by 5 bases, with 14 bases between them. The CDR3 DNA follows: TGTGCCAGCAGTCCCCCCGGTAGCGGAGATACGCAGTATTTT. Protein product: CASSPPGSGDTQYF.

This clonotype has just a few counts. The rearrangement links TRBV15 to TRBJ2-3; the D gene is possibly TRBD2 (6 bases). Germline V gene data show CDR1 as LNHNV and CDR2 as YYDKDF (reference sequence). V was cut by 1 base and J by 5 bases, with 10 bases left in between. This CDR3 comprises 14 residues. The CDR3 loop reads CATSRGGDLDTQYF. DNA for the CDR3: TGTGCCACCAGCAGAGGGGGGGATTTAGATACGCAGTATTTT.

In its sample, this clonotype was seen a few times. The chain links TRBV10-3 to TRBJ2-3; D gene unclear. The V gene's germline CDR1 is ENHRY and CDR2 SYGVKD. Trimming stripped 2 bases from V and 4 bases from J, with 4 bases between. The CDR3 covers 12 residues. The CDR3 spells CAISEEADTQYF. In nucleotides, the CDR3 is TGTGCCATCAGTGAGGAGGCAGATACGCAGTATTTT.